The source of this T cell receptor (beta chain) is a study of blood T cell repertoires in COVID-19. Study background: Italy, Spain and the United States were the sources of the convalescent and acute COVID-19 samples. PBMCs, B-cell-depleted T cells, or T cells were the source of the cDNA or gDNA that made up the material.

How the authors handled the data: Amplification of reference gene primers was used by the study to estimate nucleated cell counts. Assay used: immunoSEQ multiplex PCR; TCRdb lists only in-frame clones, some missing. V and J calls and clone size are those listed in that table; D and trimming were worked out from the DNA. The data hold around 290,000 clones, with around nine tenths observed a single time. Sequencing was performed on peripheral blood. The receptor's source is a man aged 35 to 55 with acute or convalescent COVID-19.

CDR3 nucleotide sequence: TGTGCCACCAGTGATTTTGGTCGTGGAGGATTCACCGGGGAGCTGTTTTTT. The encoded protein is CATSDFGRGGFTGELFF. J is TRBJ2-2 and V is TRBV24-1; D may be TRBD2 (5 bases). Germline V CDR1 and CDR2: KGHDR, SFDVKD. The CDR3 contains 17 residues. Trimming stripped 1 base from V and 4 bases from J, with 15 bases between.